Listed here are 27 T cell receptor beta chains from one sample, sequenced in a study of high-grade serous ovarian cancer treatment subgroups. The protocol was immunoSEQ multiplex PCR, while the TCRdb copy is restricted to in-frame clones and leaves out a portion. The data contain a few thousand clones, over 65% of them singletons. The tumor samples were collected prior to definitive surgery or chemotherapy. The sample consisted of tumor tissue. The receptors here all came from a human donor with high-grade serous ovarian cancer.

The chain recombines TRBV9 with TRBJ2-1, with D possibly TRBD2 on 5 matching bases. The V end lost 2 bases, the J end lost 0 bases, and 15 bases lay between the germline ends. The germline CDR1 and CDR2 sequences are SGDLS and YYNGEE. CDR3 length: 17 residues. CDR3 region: CASSVFRSGSSYNEQFF. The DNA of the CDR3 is TGTGCCAGCAGCGTGTTCCGAAGTGGGAGCTCCTACAATGAGCAGTTCTTC. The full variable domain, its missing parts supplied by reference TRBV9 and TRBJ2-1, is DSGVTQTPKHLITATGQRVTLRCSPRSGDLSVYWYQQSLDQGLQFLIQYYNGEERAKGNILERFSAQQFPDLHSELNLSSLELGDSALYFCASSVFRSGSSYNEQFFGPGTRLTVL.

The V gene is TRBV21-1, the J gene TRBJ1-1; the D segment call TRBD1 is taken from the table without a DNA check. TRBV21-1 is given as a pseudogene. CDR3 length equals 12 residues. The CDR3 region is CASSKVVRGAFF. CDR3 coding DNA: TGTGCCAGCAGCAAAGTTGTCAGGGGAGCTTTCTTT.

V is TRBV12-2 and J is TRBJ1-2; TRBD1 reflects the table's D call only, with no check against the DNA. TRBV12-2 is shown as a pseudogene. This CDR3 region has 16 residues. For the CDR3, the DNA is TGTGCAAGTCGCTTAGCACAGGTATTAGCTAACTATGGCTACACCTTC. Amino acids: CASRLAQVLANYGYTF.

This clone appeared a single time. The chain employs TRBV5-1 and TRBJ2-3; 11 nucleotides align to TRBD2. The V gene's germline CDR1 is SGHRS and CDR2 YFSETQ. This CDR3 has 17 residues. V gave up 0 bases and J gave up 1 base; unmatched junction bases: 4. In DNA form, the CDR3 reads TGCGCCAGCAGCTTGGGAGCGACTAGCGGGGGCACAGATACGCAGTATTTT. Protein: CASSLGATSGGTDTQYF.

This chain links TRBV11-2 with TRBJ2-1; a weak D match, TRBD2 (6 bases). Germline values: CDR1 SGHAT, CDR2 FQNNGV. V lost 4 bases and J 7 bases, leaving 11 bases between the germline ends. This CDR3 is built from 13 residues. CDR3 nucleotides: TGTGCCAGCAGCTCGGGACTTCAAAATGAGCAGTTCTTC. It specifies CASSSGLQNEQFF.

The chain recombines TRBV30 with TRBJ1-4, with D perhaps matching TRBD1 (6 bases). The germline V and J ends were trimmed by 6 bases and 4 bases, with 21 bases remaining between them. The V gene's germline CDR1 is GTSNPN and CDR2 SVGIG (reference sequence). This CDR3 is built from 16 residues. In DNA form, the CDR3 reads TGTGCCTGTCTCAAGGGGCAGGGGACTTTTAATGAAAAACTGTTTTTT. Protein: CACLKGQGTFNEKLFF.

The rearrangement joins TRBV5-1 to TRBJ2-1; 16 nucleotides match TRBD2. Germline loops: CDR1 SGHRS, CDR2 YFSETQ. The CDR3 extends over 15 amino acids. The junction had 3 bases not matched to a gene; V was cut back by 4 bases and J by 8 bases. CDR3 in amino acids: CASSVGTSGGDEQFF. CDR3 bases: TGCGCCAGCAGCGTTGGGACTAGCGGGGGGGATGAGCAGTTCTTC.

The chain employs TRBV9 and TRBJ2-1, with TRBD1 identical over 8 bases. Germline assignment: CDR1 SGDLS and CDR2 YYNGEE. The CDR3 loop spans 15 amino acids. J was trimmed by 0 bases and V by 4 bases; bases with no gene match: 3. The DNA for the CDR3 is TGTGCCAGCAGCCAGGGGGCTAGCTCCTACAATGAGCAGTTCTTC. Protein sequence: CASSQGASSYNEQFF.

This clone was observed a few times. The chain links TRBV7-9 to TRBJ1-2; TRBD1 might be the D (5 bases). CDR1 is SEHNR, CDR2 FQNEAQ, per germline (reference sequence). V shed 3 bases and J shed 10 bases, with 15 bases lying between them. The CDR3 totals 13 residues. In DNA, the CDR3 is TGTGCCAGCAGCTTCGGGGCGCCTCGCGACTACACCTTC. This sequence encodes CASSFGAPRDYTF.

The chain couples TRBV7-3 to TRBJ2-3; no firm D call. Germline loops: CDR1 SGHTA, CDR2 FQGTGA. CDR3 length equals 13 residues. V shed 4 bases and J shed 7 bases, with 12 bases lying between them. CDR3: CASSSGPFNTQYF. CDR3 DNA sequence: TGTGCCAGCAGCTCCGGACCGTTCAATACGCAGTATTTT.

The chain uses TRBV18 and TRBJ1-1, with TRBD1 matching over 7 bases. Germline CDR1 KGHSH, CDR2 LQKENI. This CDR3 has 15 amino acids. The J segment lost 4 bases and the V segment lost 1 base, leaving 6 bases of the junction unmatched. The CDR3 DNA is TGTGCCAGCTCACCACGACAGGGACGCGCCACTGAAGCTTTCTTT. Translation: CASSPRQGRATEAFF.

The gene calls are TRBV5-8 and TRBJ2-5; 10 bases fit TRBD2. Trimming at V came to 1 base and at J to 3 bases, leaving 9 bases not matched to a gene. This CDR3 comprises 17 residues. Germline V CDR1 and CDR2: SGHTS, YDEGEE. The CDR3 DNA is TGTGCCAGCAGCTTGAATATACTAGCGGGAATAAAAGAGACCCAGTACTTC. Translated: CASSLNILAGIKETQYF.

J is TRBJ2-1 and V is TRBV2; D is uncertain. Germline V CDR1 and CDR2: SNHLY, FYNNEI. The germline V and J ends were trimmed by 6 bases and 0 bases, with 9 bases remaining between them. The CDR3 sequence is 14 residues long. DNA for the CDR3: TGTGCCAGCAGGAAGCGAGGCTCCTACAATGAGCAGTTCTTC. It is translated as CASRKRGSYNEQFF. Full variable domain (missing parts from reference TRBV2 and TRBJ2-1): EPEVTQTPSHQVTQMGQEVILRCVPISNHLYFYWYRQILGQKVEFLVSFYNNEISEKSEIFDDQFSVERPDGSNFTLKIRSTKLEDSAMYFCASRKRGSYNEQFFGPGTRLTVL.

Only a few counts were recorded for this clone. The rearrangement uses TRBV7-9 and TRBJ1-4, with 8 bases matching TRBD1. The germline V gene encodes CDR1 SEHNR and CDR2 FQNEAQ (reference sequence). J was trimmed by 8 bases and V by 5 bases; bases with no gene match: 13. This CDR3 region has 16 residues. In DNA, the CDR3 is TGTGCCAGCAGCGACATCCGGACAGGGCGAGGGGAAAAACTGTTTTTT. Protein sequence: CASSDIRTGRGEKLFF.

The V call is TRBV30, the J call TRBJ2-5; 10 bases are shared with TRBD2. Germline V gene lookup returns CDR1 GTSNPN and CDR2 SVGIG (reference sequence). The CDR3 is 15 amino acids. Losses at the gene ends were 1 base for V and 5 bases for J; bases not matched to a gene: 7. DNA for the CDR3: TGTGCCTGGAGTGCTCAGCGGGGGGGCCGGGAGACCCAGTACTTC. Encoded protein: CAWSAQRGGRETQYF.

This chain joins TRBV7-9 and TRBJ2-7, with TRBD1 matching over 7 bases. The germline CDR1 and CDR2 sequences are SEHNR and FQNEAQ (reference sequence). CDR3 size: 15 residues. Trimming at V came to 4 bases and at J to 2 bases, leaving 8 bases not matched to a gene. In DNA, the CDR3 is TGTGCCAGCAGCTCCTGGGGGACAGATACCTACGAGCAGTACTTC. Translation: CASSSWGTDTYEQYF.

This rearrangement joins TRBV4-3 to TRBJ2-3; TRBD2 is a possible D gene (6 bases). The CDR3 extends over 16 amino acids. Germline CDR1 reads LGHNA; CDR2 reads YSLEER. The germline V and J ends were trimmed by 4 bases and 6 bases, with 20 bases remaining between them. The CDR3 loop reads CASSPPPGRREDTQYF. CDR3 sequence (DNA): TGCGCCAGCAGCCCTCCTCCGGGGAGACGGGAGGATACGCAGTATTTT.

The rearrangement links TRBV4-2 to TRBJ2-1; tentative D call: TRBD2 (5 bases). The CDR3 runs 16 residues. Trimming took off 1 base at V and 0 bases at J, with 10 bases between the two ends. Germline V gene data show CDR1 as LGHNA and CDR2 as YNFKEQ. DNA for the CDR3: TGTGCCAGCAGCCAAGGTAGTACTAGCTCCTACAATGAGCAGTTCTTC. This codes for CASSQGSTSSYNEQFF.

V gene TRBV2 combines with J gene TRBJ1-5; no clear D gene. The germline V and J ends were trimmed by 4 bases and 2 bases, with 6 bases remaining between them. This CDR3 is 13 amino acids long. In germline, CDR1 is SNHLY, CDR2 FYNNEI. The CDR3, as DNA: TGTGCCAGCAGTGGGGGAGGCAATCAGCCCCAGCATTTT. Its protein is CASSGGGNQPQHF.

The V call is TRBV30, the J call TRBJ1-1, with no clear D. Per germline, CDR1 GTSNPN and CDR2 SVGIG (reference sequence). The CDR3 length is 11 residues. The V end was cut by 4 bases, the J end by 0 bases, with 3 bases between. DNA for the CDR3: TGTGCCTGGAAAATGAACACTGAAGCTTTCTTT. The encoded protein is CAWKMNTEAFF.

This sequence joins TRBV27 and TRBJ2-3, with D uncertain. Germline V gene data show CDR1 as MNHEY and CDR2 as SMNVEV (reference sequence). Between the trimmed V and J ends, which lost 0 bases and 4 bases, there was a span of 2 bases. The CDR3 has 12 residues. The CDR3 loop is CASSLSADTQYF. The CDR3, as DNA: TGTGCCAGCAGTTTATCAGCAGATACGCAGTATTTT.

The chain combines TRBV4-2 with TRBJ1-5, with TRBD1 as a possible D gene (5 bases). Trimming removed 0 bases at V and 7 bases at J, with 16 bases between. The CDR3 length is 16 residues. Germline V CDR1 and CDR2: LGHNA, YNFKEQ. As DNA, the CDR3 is TGTGCCAGCAGCCAAGATGTCGGGCAGGGACCGCAGCCCCAGCATTTT. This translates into CASSQDVGQGPQPQHF.

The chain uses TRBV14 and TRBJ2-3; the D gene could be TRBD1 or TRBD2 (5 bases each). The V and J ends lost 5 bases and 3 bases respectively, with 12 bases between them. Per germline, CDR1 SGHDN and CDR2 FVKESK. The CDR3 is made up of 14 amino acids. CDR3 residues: CASSTGWGTDTQYF. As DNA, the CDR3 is TGTGCCAGCAGCACAGGCTGGGGGACAGATACGCAGTATTTT. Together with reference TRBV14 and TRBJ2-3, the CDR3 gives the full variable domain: EAGVTQFPSHSVIEKGQTVTLRCDPISGHDNLYWYRRVMGKEIKFLLHFVKESKQDESGMPNNRFLAERTGGTYSTLKVQPAELEDSGVYFCASSTGWGTDTQYFGPGTRLTVL.

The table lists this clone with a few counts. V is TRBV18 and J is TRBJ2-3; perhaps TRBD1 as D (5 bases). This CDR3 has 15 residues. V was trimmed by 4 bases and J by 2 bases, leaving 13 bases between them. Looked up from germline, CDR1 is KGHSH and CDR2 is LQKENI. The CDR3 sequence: CASSRQGPTTDTQYF. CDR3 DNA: TGTGCCAGCTCACGGCAGGGCCCCACCACAGATACGCAGTATTTT. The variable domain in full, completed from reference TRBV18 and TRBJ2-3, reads NAGVMQNPRHLVRRRGQEARLRCSPMKGHSHVYWYRQLPEEGLKFMVYLQKENIIDESGMPKERFSAEFPKEGPSILRIQQVVRGDSAAYFCASSRQGPTTDTQYFGPGTRLTVL.

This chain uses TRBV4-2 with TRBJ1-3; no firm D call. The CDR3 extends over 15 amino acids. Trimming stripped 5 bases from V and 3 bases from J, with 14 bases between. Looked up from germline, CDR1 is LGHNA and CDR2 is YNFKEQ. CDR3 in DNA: TGTGCCAGCAGCTTGACCCCCGATTTTGGAAACACCATATATTTT. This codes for CASSLTPDFGNTIYF.

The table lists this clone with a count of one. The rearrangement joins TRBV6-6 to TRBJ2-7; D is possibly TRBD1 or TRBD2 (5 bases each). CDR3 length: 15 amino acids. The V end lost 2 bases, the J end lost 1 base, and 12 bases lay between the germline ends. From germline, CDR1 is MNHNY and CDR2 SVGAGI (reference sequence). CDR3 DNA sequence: TGTGCCAGCAGTTACCGAGGGACGCAGTCCTACGAGCAGTACTTC. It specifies CASSYRGTQSYEQYF.

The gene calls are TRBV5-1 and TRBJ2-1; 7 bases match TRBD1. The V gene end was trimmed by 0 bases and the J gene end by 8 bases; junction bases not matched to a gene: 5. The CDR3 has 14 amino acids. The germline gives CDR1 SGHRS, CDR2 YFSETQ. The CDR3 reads CASSLGQGLDEQFF. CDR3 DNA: TGCGCCAGCAGCTTGGGACAGGGTTTGGATGAGCAGTTCTTC.